The T cell receptor beta chain under discussion was sequenced for a study of CD8 T cells in Susac syndrome. Whole-study findings and limits: Regarding the TCR sequencing and HLA analysis, the study admitted that a relatively small number of individuals were involved.

Details on this clonotype: Its antigen is unknown.

From blood CD8+ and CD4+ T cells, the TCR beta chain was sequenced. The CD8+ and CD4+ T cells were isolated magnetically using a negative isolation approach, whereas the TEMRA cells were enriched by FACS. V dropped 6 bases and J dropped 9 bases, with 21 bases sitting between them. This CDR3 is built from 14 residues. CDR1 and CDR2 from the germline V gene are MNHNS and SASEGT. RNA in amounts of about 0.45 to 1 ug was reverse transcribed with random hexamers. TCRdb ran MiXCR on the immunoSEQ multiplex PCR reads and lists one entry per CDR3 protein. The table shows 250,000 to 300,000 distinct CDR3 sequences, with 70% to 90% occurring only once.

The sequence came from a human donor with multiple sclerosis. This rearrangement joins TRBV6-1 to TRBJ2-7; D is unresolved. Sequencing was done on a sample of CD8+ T cells from PBMCs. The DNA of the CDR3 is TGTGCCAGCAGACATACCGAGGTTCCCTATGGGCAGTACTTC. Translating it yields CASRHTEVPYGQYF.